Sequencing of this TCR beta chain was carried out in a study of beta chain features in type 1 diabetes. A word on this clone: Its antigen is undetermined.

The sequenced template was cDNA made from the entire isolated RNA. The method was immunoSEQ multiplex PCR; TCRdb's version includes in-frame clones alone and lacks a portion of them. The sample records roughly 250,000 clones, more than 65% being singletons. Study findings and constraints: All four CD4+ subsets from Type 1 diabetes patients carried moderately but significantly shorter TCRB CDR3s.

The CDR3 is 14 amino acids. Germline-derived CDR1 and CDR2 are SQVTM and ANQGSEA. V was clipped by 4 bases and J by 2 bases; unmatched bases: 6. The TCR originated in a man aged 25-45 years in good health. The sequenced material came from naive CD4+ T cells from blood. The chain carries TRBV29-1 and TRBJ2-7; 9 bases align to TRBD1. The CDR3 DNA is TGCAGCGTTGCGGACAGGGGATTAGCCTACGAGCAGTACTTC. It codes for CSVADRGLAYEQYF.